The 14 T cell receptor beta chains in this list originate from one sample, sequenced in a study of blood T cell repertoires in COVID-19 (dated by TCRdb to 2020 to 2022). The library relied on the immunoSEQ multiplex PCR assay. Entries here come from immuneACCESS through TCRdb and include only in-frame sequences with V and J called. Some clones fail to appear in such tables; in the studies checked, an unresolved V gene covers under half of the shortfall, and the cause of the remainder is unknown. This sample lists under 350,000 clones; roughly 90% were detected once. 1.5% to 2% of the sample rests with the top ten. The sample comprised PBMCs or T cells enriched from blood (not recorded which). The origin of the receptors is a woman aged 60 to 75 who had recovered from COVID-19.

Many counts were recorded for this clone. The rearrangement uses TRBV7-9 and TRBJ2-7; D might be TRBD2 (5 bases). Germline V lookup: CDR1 SEHNR, CDR2 FQNEAQ (reference sequence). V was trimmed by 4 bases and J by 5 bases, leaving 9 bases between them. The CDR3 extends over 12 amino acids. This CDR3 is CASSSPGNEQYF. In nucleotides, the CDR3 is TGTGCCAGCAGCTCGCCGGGGAACGAGCAGTACTTC.

The V and J genes are TRBV7-2 and TRBJ2-1; D perhaps matches TRBD2 (5 bases). Germline lookup yields CDR1 SGHTA and CDR2 FQGNSA. The V end lost 4 bases, the J end lost 5 bases, and 12 bases lay between the germline ends. The CDR3 loop spans 14 amino acids. Here the CDR3 reads CASSSTSTDNEQFF. The CDR3 bases are TGTGCCAGCAGCTCCACTAGTACTGACAATGAGCAGTTCTTC.

J is TRBJ2-1 and V is TRBV10-3, with TRBD1 matching over 9 bases. V shed 2 bases, J shed 3 bases, and the junction held 5 bases outside the gene matches. CDR1 ENHRY and CDR2 SYGVKD come from the germline V gene. CDR3 size: 16 residues. CDR3 sequence: CAISELKTGGYNEQFF. DNA for the CDR3: TGTGCCATCAGTGAGCTCAAGACAGGGGGCTACAATGAGCAGTTCTTC.

The chain recombines TRBV11-2 with TRBJ2-2; 7 bases agree with TRBD1. V was clipped by 5 bases and J by 6 bases; unmatched bases: 6. The CDR3 extends over 14 amino acids. CDR1 and CDR2 (germline): SGHAT, FQNNGV. For the CDR3, the DNA is TGTGCCAGCAGCAGCGACAGGGTTTCCGGGGAGCTGTTTTTT. It codes for CASSSDRVSGELFF. The complete variable domain, with remaining parts taken from reference TRBV11-2 and TRBJ2-2, reads EAGVAQSPRYKIIEKRQSVAFWCNPISGHATLYWYQQILGQGPKLLIQFQNNGVVDDSQLPKDRFSAERLKGVDSTLKIQPAKLEDSAVYLCASSSDRVSGELFFGEGSRLTVL.

The V gene is TRBV5-1, the J gene TRBJ2-5; 7 nucleotides align to TRBD1. This CDR3 contains 14 residues. CDR1 is SGHRS and CDR2 is YFSETQ in the germline V gene. Germline trimming cut 3 bases from V and 2 bases from J; bases unmatched to any gene: 4. CDR3 bases: TGCGCCAGCAGCTCACAGGGGATTCAAGAGACCCAGTACTTC. Protein: CASSSQGIQETQYF.

The V call is TRBV6-5, the J call TRBJ1-4, with 7 bases fitting TRBD1. The V gene end was trimmed by 6 bases and the J gene end by 8 bases; junction bases not matched to a gene: 9. CDR3 length: 14 residues. Germline values: CDR1 MNHEY, CDR2 SVGAGI. The CDR3 is CASRGTEKREKLFF. The CDR3 DNA sequence: TGTGCCAGCAGGGGGACAGAAAAAAGGGAAAAACTGTTTTTT.

V and J are TRBV29-1 and TRBJ1-2; tentatively, D is TRBD1 (5 bases). Germline V gene lookup returns CDR1 SQVTM and CDR2 ANQGSEA. The germline V and J ends were trimmed by 5 bases and 0 bases, with 16 bases remaining between them. This CDR3 has 15 amino acids. Written as DNA, the CDR3 is TGCAGCGTTTTCCCGGGACTCGGTACTAACTATGGCTACACCTTC. Its translation is CSVFPGLGTNYGYTF.

The J gene is TRBJ1-2, the V gene TRBV5-6; 9 positions match TRBD1. The CDR3 sequence is 14 residues long. Looked up from germline, CDR1 is SGHDT and CDR2 is YYEEEE. Unmatched junction bases numbered 7, after V lost 3 bases and J lost 7 bases. The CDR3 loop reads CASSYRGLRSGYTF. The CDR3 coding sequence is TGTGCCAGCAGCTACAGGGGGCTAAGATCTGGCTACACCTTC. The variable domain in full, with the rest retrieved from reference TRBV5-6 and TRBJ1-2, is DAGVTQSPTHLIKTRGQQVTLRCSPKSGHDTVSWYQQALGQGPQFIFQYYEEEERQRGNFPDRFSGHQFPNYSSELNVNALLLGDSALYLCASSYRGLRSGYTFGSGTRLTVV.

The chain uses TRBV2 and TRBJ1-2; TRBD1 agrees at 7 bases. CDR1 and CDR2 from the germline V gene are SNHLY and FYNNEI. There are 14 residues in the CDR3. Trimming at V came to 4 bases and at J to 2 bases, leaving 4 bases not matched to a gene. For the CDR3, the DNA is TGTGCCAGCAGTGCGGAGGGACAGAACTATGGCTACACCTTC. It encodes CASSAEGQNYGYTF. Variable domain in full (rest from reference TRBV2 and TRBJ1-2): EPEVTQTPSHQVTQMGQEVILRCVPISNHLYFYWYRQILGQKVEFLVSFYNNEISEKSEIFDDQFSVERPDGSNFTLKIRSTKLEDSAMYFCASSAEGQNYGYTFGSGTRLTVV.

The chain carries TRBV3-1 (or the pseudogene TRBV3-2) and TRBJ1-2; D uncertain. Germline V gives CDR1 LGHDT, CDR2 YNNKEL (reference sequence). Deletions cut 4 bases from V and 0 bases from J, with 9 bases between. The length of the CDR3 is 14 residues. The CDR3 DNA reads TGTGCCAGCAGCCCGTTATCAGCTAACTATGGCTACACCTTC. Translated, it gives CASSPLSANYGYTF.

V gene TRBV3-1 (or the pseudogene TRBV3-2) combines with J gene TRBJ2-5; no definite D call. Trimming stripped 0 bases from V and 0 bases from J, with 11 bases between. Germline V gene sequence: CDR1 LGHDT, CDR2 YNNKEL (reference sequence). The CDR3 consists of 16 residues. DNA of the CDR3: TGTGCCAGCAGCCAAGATCGCGGCACGTACCAAGAGACCCAGTACTTC. Amino acids: CASSQDRGTYQETQYF.

The CDR3 DNA sequence: TGTGCCAGCAGCTTATGGGCGGGAGCTCTCAATGAGCAGTTCTTC. Translating gives CASSLWAGALNEQFF. V is TRBV7-2 and J is TRBJ2-1; 7 bases agree with TRBD2. This CDR3 spans 15 amino acids. Germline V lookup: CDR1 SGHTA, CDR2 FQGNSA. The junction had 7 bases not matched to a gene; V was cut back by 2 bases and J by 6 bases.

The chain has TRBV18 and TRBJ2-5; 9 bases map to TRBD1. The CDR3 is 15 residues long. The germline CDR1 and CDR2 sequences are KGHSH and LQKENI. V lost 0 bases to trimming and J lost 3 bases; unmatched junction nucleotides: 2. In nucleotides, the CDR3 is TGTGCCAGCTCACCACCGGGACAGGGCAAAGAGACCCAGTACTTC. Its protein product is CASSPPGQGKETQYF.

This chain joins TRBV9 and TRBJ1-2; 10 nucleotides line up with TRBD1. V lost 3 bases to trimming and J lost 9 bases; unmatched junction nucleotides: 8. CDR3 length: 14 amino acids. The germline V gene has CDR1 SGDLS and CDR2 YYNGEE. The CDR3 loop reads CASSAPGTGERYTF. The CDR3 DNA reads as TGTGCCAGCAGCGCCCCCGGGACAGGGGAACGCTACACCTTC.